The 3 T cell receptor beta chains reported below all come from one sample, sequenced in a study of cytomegalovirus exposure and HLA in healthy donors. The PCR employed 60 Vbeta primers together with 13 Jbeta primers. The table came from immunoSEQ multiplex PCR; TCRdb's copy has only in-frame clones and leaves some out. The data contain 150,000 or so clones, about 65% of them seen just once; the ten biggest clones take up about 1.6%. Sequenced input: PBMCs. The source is a girl aged 10-17 years in good health and CMV-seronegative.

In this sample, this clone turned up a few times. The rearrangement joins TRBV4-1 to TRBJ1-1; 8 bases align to TRBD1. This CDR3 region has 14 residues. J lost 3 bases, V lost 4 bases, and 4 bases had no gene match. Germline V gene data show CDR1 as MGHRA and CDR2 as YSYEKL. The CDR3 sequence: CASSPRTGHTEAFF. Here the CDR3 DNA reads TGCGCCAGCAGCCCCAGGACAGGGCACACTGAAGCTTTCTTT.

This chain connects TRBV5-4 to TRBJ2-5; 8 nucleotides line up with TRBD2. Germline assignment: CDR1 SGHNT and CDR2 YYREEE (reference sequence). The junction had 10 bases not matched to a gene; V was cut back by 1 base and J by 5 bases. The CDR3 length is 16 residues. The CDR3 sequence: CASSLSGGGTWETQYF. CDR3 in DNA: TGTGCCAGCAGCTTGAGTGGCGGGGGGACCTGGGAGACCCAGTACTTC.

The chain combines TRBV4-1 with TRBJ2-5, with 11 bases aligning to TRBD2. V lost 1 base to trimming and J lost 5 bases; unmatched junction nucleotides: 12. CDR3 length: 18 residues. Germline-derived CDR1 and CDR2 are MGHRA and YSYEKL. CDR3: CASSQGGLAGGPGETQYF. Here the CDR3 DNA reads TGCGCCAGCAGCCAAGGAGGGTTAGCGGGGGGGCCGGGCGAGACCCAGTACTTC.